Shown below are 15 T cell receptor beta chains from a single sample sequenced in a study of cytomegalovirus exposure and HLA in healthy donors. Primers included in the PCR were 60 Vbeta and 13 Jbeta primers. TCRdb's table, derived via immunoSEQ multiplex PCR, lists solely in-frame clones and lacks some. The sample lists 200,000 to 300,000 clones; roughly 85% were seen once. The sample was PBMCs. The origin of the receptors is a girl aged 2-10 years in good health and CMV-seronegative.

The gene calls are TRBV7-9 and TRBJ1-5; D perhaps matches TRBD1 (5 bases). Per germline, CDR1 SEHNR and CDR2 FQNEAQ (reference sequence). The germline V and J ends were trimmed by 5 bases and 11 bases, with 16 bases remaining between them. The CDR3 covers 13 residues. CDR3 residues: CASSRSPQTAQHF. The CDR3 nucleotides read TGTGCCAGCAGCCGATCTCCTCAGACAGCCCAGCATTTT.

The chain couples TRBV6-6 to TRBJ2-5; 7 bases are shared with TRBD1. Near its end, the DNA agrees better with TRBJ2-7, so the J call may be wrong. Germline CDR1 reads MNHNY; CDR2 reads SVGAGI (reference sequence). The CDR3 covers 12 residues. CDR3 nucleotides: TGTGCCAGCAGGACAGGGAACTACGAGCAGTACTTC. Translating gives CASRTGNYEQYF.

V is TRBV19 and J is TRBJ1-4; no clear D gene. Germline V gene lookup returns CDR1 LNHDA and CDR2 SQIVND (reference sequence). The CDR3 consists of 13 residues. The V and J ends lost 1 base and 13 bases respectively, with 13 bases between them. The CDR3 bases are TGTGCCAGTAGTATAGGAACGAGGATGGGACTGTTTTTT. Translating gives CASSIGTRMGLFF.

The chain carries TRBV7-6 and TRBJ1-2; TRBD1 matches 8 bases. The V segment lost 1 base and the J segment 8 bases; nucleotides outside the gene matches: 6. This CDR3 has 14 residues. In germline, CDR1 is SGHVS, CDR2 FNYEAQ. The CDR3 coding sequence is TGTGCCAGCAGCTTAGGACAGGGGATTGACGGCTACACCTTC. This encodes CASSLGQGIDGYTF.

V is TRBV6-1 and J is TRBJ1-6, with a possible D match to TRBD1 (5 bases). Germline V lookup: CDR1 MNHNS, CDR2 SASEGT. The V end lost 3 bases, the J end lost 8 bases, and 11 bases lay between the germline ends. CDR3 size: 14 residues. CDR3 in amino acids: CASSDRAVDSPLHF. CDR3 nucleotide sequence: TGTGCCAGCAGTGACAGGGCGGTAGATTCACCCCTCCACTTT.

This clone occurred a few times. The V call is TRBV5-1, the J call TRBJ2-1; TRBD1 might be the D (6 bases). The CDR3 runs 13 residues. Trimming removed 4 bases from V and 4 bases from J, with 9 bases in between. Germline CDR1 is SGHRS and CDR2 is YFSETQ. The CDR3 region is CASSPDRYNEQFF. As DNA, the CDR3 is TGCGCCAGCAGCCCCGACAGGTACAATGAGCAGTTCTTC.

A word on this clone: The same CDR3 arises from other DNA sequences in this sample as well. The chain carries TRBV7-9 and TRBJ1-4; 10 nucleotides match TRBD1. Unmatched junction bases numbered 4, after V lost 5 bases and J lost 4 bases. Germline-derived CDR1 and CDR2 are SEHNR and FQNEAQ (reference sequence). The CDR3 extends over 15 amino acids. The CDR3 coding sequence is TGTGCCAGCAGCCCCCGGGACAGGGGTAATGAAAAACTGTTTTTT. This gives the protein CASSPRDRGNEKLFF.

The chain has TRBV7-9 and TRBJ1-1, with TRBD1 as a possible D gene (5 bases). The V and J ends lost 0 bases and 11 bases respectively, with 25 bases between them. In germline, CDR1 is SEHNR, CDR2 FQNEAQ (reference sequence). This CDR3 has 17 amino acids. CDR3 bases: TGTGCCAGCAGCTTAGCCTCGTCAGGGCCCCTCCTGTTTGAGGCTTTCTTT. It translates to CASSLASSGPLLFEAFF.

The chain links TRBV5-1 to TRBJ2-7, with 8 bases aligning to TRBD1. V shed 4 bases, J shed 6 bases, and the junction held 3 bases outside the gene matches. Germline V gene lookup returns CDR1 SGHRS and CDR2 YFSETQ. The CDR3 has 12 residues. CDR3 sequence reads: CASSLTGGEQYF. CDR3 DNA sequence: TGCGCCAGCAGCCTAACAGGGGGCGAGCAGTACTTC.

The chain recombines TRBV12-5 with TRBJ1-1; D gene uncertain. CDR3 length: 15 residues. Trimming left V 2 bases short and J 2 bases short, with 12 bases between. Germline lookup yields CDR1 LGHNT and CDR2 FRNRAP. CDR3 amino acids: CASGLTRVFNTEAFF. In DNA, the CDR3 is TGTGCTAGTGGTTTGACCCGGGTCTTTAACACTGAAGCTTTCTTT.

As for this clone: Other DNA sequences within the sample encode an identical CDR3. J is TRBJ1-4 and V is TRBV7-9, with 7 bases identical to TRBD1. CDR3 length equals 14 residues. The germline V gene encodes CDR1 SEHNR and CDR2 FQNEAQ (reference sequence). Germline trimming cut 2 bases from V and 8 bases from J; bases unmatched to any gene: 5. CDR3 residues: CASSLRQGNEKLFF. CDR3 nucleotide sequence: TGTGCCAGCAGCTTACGACAGGGAAACGAAAAACTGTTTTTT.

This chain joins TRBV11-2 and TRBJ2-1; D may be TRBD2 (6 bases). CDR3 length equals 15 residues. V lost 1 base to trimming and J lost 2 bases, with 9 bases between them. CDR1 SGHAT and CDR2 FQNNGV come from the germline V gene. The CDR3 sequence is CASSLAGVPYNEQFF. The CDR3 DNA follows: TGTGCCAGCAGCTTAGCGGGAGTGCCCTACAATGAGCAGTTCTTC.

The chain combines TRBV29-1 with TRBJ2-2; possibly TRBD1 for D (6 bases). Germline V gives CDR1 SQVTM, CDR2 ANQGSEA. V dropped 5 bases and J dropped 0 bases, with 10 bases sitting between them. This CDR3 is built from 14 residues. CDR3 loop: CSVPGATNTGELFF. The DNA of the CDR3 is TGCAGCGTTCCAGGGGCCACGAACACCGGGGAGCTGTTTTTT.

The genes are TRBV2 and TRBJ1-1; TRBD1 might be the D (5 bases). Germline CDR1 reads SNHLY; CDR2 reads FYNNEI. The CDR3 loop spans 10 amino acids. The V end lost 5 bases, the J end lost 14 bases, and 12 bases lay between the germline ends. The CDR3 is CASSSQTAFF. The DNA of the CDR3 is TGTGCCAGCAGTAGCCAGACAGCCTTCTTT.

The chain has TRBV11-2 and TRBJ1-2, with D possibly TRBD1 on 6 matching bases. The CDR3 has 16 residues. Germline V gene lookup returns CDR1 SGHAT and CDR2 FQNNGV. Trimming cost V 2 bases and J 5 bases, with 18 bases left between them. DNA for the CDR3: TGTGCCAGCAGCTTAATGCGCAGGGGAGATAAATATGGCTACACCTTC. Protein sequence: CASSLMRRGDKYGYTF.